This TCR beta chain emerged from a study of cytomegalovirus exposure and HLA in healthy donors. For the study at large: Researchers previously reported finding 90 million to 130 million unique TCR beta sequences from about 179 million T cells.

Regarding this clone: Its antigen is as yet unknown.

General observations from the study: Later analysis placed DRB1 highest and HLA-C lowest in TCR association rates, which differed by HLA locus. Across donors, most TCRs were seen rarely, yet some public ones were widespread.

This CDR3 contains 14 residues. V lost 0 bases to trimming and J lost 5 bases; unmatched junction nucleotides: 4. CDR1 is SGDLS, CDR2 YYNGEE, per germline. Amplification used 60 Vbeta primers and 13 Jbeta primers. Generated by immunoSEQ multiplex PCR, the TCRdb table keeps only in-frame clones and is missing some. The repertoire consists of 110,000 to 150,000 clones, with about three quarters occurring once and the leading ten covering 3% to 5%. Sequencing was carried out using PBMCs. The sequence was obtained from a male donor in good health and CMV-seronegative. The chain combines TRBV9 with TRBJ1-2; 7 nucleotides agree with TRBD1. The CDR3 loop is CASSVGQGNYGYTF. The CDR3 nucleotides are TGTGCCAGCAGCGTAGGACAGGGAAATTATGGCTACACCTTC.